Detailed here is one T cell receptor beta chain. Original handling: Reference gene primer amplification gave nucleated cell count estimates. Only in-frame clones appear in the TCRdb table, and some are missing; sequencing was by immunoSEQ multiplex PCR. The V and J calls and clone size were taken over from that table, and D and trimming were inferred from the DNA. This sample has almost 200,000 clones, with roughly nine tenths found just once. This sample was included in a study of blood T cell repertoires in COVID-19. As for the study in general: Sites in the United States, Italy and Spain provided acute and convalescent COVID-19 samples. PBMCs, B-cell-depleted T cells, or T cells provided the cDNA or gDNA that made up the material.

Losses at the gene ends were 4 bases for V and 3 bases for J; bases not matched to a gene: 4. From germline, CDR1 is LGHDT and CDR2 YNNKEL (reference sequence). The CDR3 has 14 amino acids. This sequence joins TRBV3-1 (or the pseudogene TRBV3-2) and TRBJ2-5; TRBD2 agrees at 8 bases. This sequence originates from a woman aged 70-85 years with acute or convalescent COVID-19. Sequenced sample: peripheral blood. CDR3 coding DNA: TGTGCCAGCAGCCCAAGCGGGAGAGAAGAGACCCAGTACTTC. This encodes CASSPSGREETQYF.